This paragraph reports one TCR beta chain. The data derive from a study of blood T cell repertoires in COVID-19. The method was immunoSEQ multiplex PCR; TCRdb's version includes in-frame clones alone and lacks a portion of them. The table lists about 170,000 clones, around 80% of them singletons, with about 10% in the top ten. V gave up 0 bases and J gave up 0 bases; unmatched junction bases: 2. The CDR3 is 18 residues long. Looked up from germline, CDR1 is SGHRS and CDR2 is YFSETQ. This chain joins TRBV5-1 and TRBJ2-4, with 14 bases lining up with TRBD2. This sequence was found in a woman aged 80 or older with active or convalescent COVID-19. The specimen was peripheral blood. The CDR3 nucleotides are TGCGCCAGCAGCTTGGGACTAGCGGGGGGGCTAGCCAAAAACATTCAGTACTTC. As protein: CASSLGLAGGLAKNIQYF. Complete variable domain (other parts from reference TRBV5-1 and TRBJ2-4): KAGVTQTPRYLIKTRGQQVTLSCSPISGHRSVSWYQQTPGQGLQFLFEYFSETQRNKGNFPGRFSGRQFSNSRSEMNVSTLELGDSALYLCASSLGLAGGLAKNIQYFGAGTRLSVL.